One sample yielded the 15 T cell receptor beta chains listed below, sequenced in a study of cytomegalovirus exposure and HLA in healthy donors. The PCR made use of 60 Vbeta and 13 Jbeta primers. TCRdb's copy holds only in-frame clones and misses some; the assay was immunoSEQ multiplex PCR. The data show roughly 100,000 clones, 70% to 85% seen once. The sequenced material came from PBMCs. These receptors all come from a man between 60 and 75 years old in good health and CMV-seronegative.

The gene calls are TRBV4-1 and TRBJ1-1; tentatively, D is TRBD1 (6 bases). Trimming removed 2 bases from V and 4 bases from J, with 11 bases in between. The CDR3 is made up of 14 amino acids. Germline V lookup: CDR1 MGHRA, CDR2 YSYEKL. CDR3 residues: CASSQRSDSTEAFF. In nucleotides, the CDR3 is TGCGCCAGCAGCCAACGGTCGGACAGCACTGAAGCTTTCTTT.

The chain joins TRBV2 to TRBJ1-5; D may be TRBD1 (6 bases). This CDR3 contains 15 residues. Trimming stripped 5 bases from V and 0 bases from J, with 11 bases between. Germline V gene lookup returns CDR1 SNHLY and CDR2 FYNNEI. The CDR3 DNA reads TGTGCCAGCAGTATCGACAGGTATAGCAATCAGCCCCAGCATTTT. This codes for CASSIDRYSNQPQHF.

The V and J genes are TRBV5-1 and TRBJ1-3; TRBD1 aligns across 7 bases. The ends lost 4 bases at V and 3 bases at J; junction bases unmatched: 4. The length of the CDR3 is 14 residues. The germline CDR1 and CDR2 sequences are SGHRS and YFSETQ. The CDR3 spells CASSLTGHGNTIYF. In DNA, the CDR3 is TGCGCCAGCAGCCTGACAGGGCATGGAAACACCATATATTTT.

The DNA for the CDR3 is TGCGCCAGCAGCTTCCGGGACAACGCGAACACTGAAGCTTTCTTT. The encoded protein is CASSFRDNANTEAFF. The chain is built from TRBV4-1 and TRBJ1-1, with a weak D call TRBD1 (6 bases). The V gene lost 5 bases and the J gene lost 1 base, with 14 bases spanning the gap. The germline gives CDR1 MGHRA, CDR2 YSYEKL. The CDR3 is 15 residues long.

The V call is TRBV7-9, the J call TRBJ1-2; D is unclear. Trimming took 0 bases from V and 4 from J, leaving 18 bases between them. The V gene's germline CDR1 is SEHNR and CDR2 FQNEAQ (reference sequence). The CDR3 consists of 17 residues. The CDR3 bases are TGTGCCAGCAGCTTAGCGGATCTCACTGGGCCTGCCTATGGCTACACCTTC. It yields the protein CASSLADLTGPAYGYTF.

The chain carries TRBV28 and TRBJ1-1; D is perhaps TRBD1 (6 bases). CDR1 and CDR2 from the germline V gene are MDHEN and SYDVKM. Trimming pared 6 bases from V and 6 bases from J, leaving 17 bases between. The CDR3 loop spans 14 amino acids. CDR3 DNA sequence: TGTGCCAGCAGCCTCAGGGGTGTGCTGCCTGAAGCTTTCTTT. Its translation is CASSLRGVLPEAFF.

This clone was observed a handful of times. One junction end does not reproduce the germline sequence, and a read error may be involved. V is TRBV28 and J is TRBJ2-7; D is possibly TRBD2 (6 bases). The CDR3 has 13 amino acids. Germline CDR1 is MDHEN and CDR2 is SYDVKM. CDR3 DNA: TGTGCCAGCAGTTTCCCTGGAGCGGGTCTCCAGGGCTTC. As protein: CASSFPGAGLQGF.

The chain has TRBV2 and TRBJ1-1; D perhaps matches TRBD1 (6 bases). Germline values: CDR1 SNHLY, CDR2 FYNNEI. Trimming left V 4 bases short and J 1 base short, with 7 bases between. There are 13 residues in the CDR3. The CDR3 sequence is CASSGQENTEAFF. In DNA, the CDR3 is TGTGCCAGCAGTGGACAGGAGAACACTGAAGCTTTCTTT.

The rearrangement joins TRBV20-1 to TRBJ1-2; tentatively, D is TRBD1 (5 bases). The CDR3 runs to 11 residues. Germline CDR1 reads DFQATT; CDR2 reads SNEGSKA (reference sequence). Trimming removed 7 bases from V and 2 bases from J, with 8 bases in between. Written as DNA, the CDR3 is TGCAGTGTCAGGGTCAACTATGGCTACACCTTC. Its protein is CSVRVNYGYTF.

The V gene is TRBV6-5, the J gene TRBJ1-5; D is perhaps TRBD1 (6 bases). Germline-derived CDR1 and CDR2 are MNHEY and SVGAGI. The CDR3 loop spans 14 amino acids. Trimming removed 4 bases from V and 2 bases from J, with 9 bases in between. The CDR3 reads CASSLRQGNQPQHF. Here the CDR3 DNA reads TGTGCCAGCAGTTTGCGACAGGGCAATCAGCCCCAGCATTTT.

This sequence joins TRBV7-8 and TRBJ2-5; TRBD1 matches at 8 bases. Losses at the gene ends were 4 bases for V and 1 base for J; bases not matched to a gene: 2. Per the germline V gene, CDR1 is SGHVS and CDR2 is FQNEAQ. The CDR3 is 14 amino acids. In nucleotides, the CDR3 is TGTGCCAGCAGCTGGGGGACAGGCCAAGAGACCCAGTACTTC. Amino acids: CASSWGTGQETQYF.

Details on this clone: At one end the junction does not follow the germline gene, possibly because of a read error. The chain has TRBV15 and TRBJ2-2, with D tentatively TRBD1 (8 bases). The CDR3 runs to 16 residues. Germline V lookup: CDR1 LNHNV, CDR2 YYDKDF (reference sequence). This CDR3 reads CATSSTGQGVGGGLFF. In nucleotides, the CDR3 is TGTGCCACCAGCAGCACTGGACAGGGCGTTGGCGGGGGGCTGTTTTTT.

The chain is built from TRBV19 and TRBJ2-5, with D unresolved. V dropped 7 bases and J dropped 1 base, with 16 bases sitting between them. Germline CDR1 reads LNHDA; CDR2 reads SQIVND (reference sequence). The CDR3 covers 15 residues. The CDR3 coding sequence is TGTGCCAGTACTCAGCGAGGCATGACCCAAGAGACCCAGTACTTC. It encodes CASTQRGMTQETQYF.

The J gene is TRBJ1-1, the V gene TRBV9; TRBD1 matches 10 bases. Germline CDR1 reads SGDLS; CDR2 reads YYNGEE. Trimming removed 4 bases from V and 1 base from J; junction bases left unmatched: 1. The length of the CDR3 is 14 residues. CDR3 DNA: TGTGCCAGCAGCCGGACAGGGGGGAACACTGAAGCTTTCTTT. This translates into CASSRTGGNTEAFF.

V gene TRBV11-2 combines with J gene TRBJ2-4, with 7 bases that match TRBD1. The germline V gene has CDR1 SGHAT and CDR2 FQNNGV. The CDR3 spans 16 residues. Losses at the gene ends were 1 base for V and 4 bases for J; bases not matched to a gene: 7. This chain's CDR3 is CASSLGPTGEKNIQYF. The CDR3 DNA is TGTGCCAGCAGCTTAGGCCCCACAGGGGAGAAAAACATTCAGTACTTC.